This entry concerns a single TCR beta chain. The data were taken from a study of shared clonotypes between healthy human individuals. Clones were read by immunoSEQ multiplex PCR, and TCRdb kept only the in-frame ones, dropping some. The table lists 2,500,000 or so clones, roughly 90% of them singletons, with roughly 0.34% in the top ten. The sequencing input was naive CD4+ T cells from PBMCs. Subset of the sample: CD45RA+ positively selected. The TCR comes from a man aged 18 to 29 in good health. Some clones in this sample may be carry-over from other donors' samples.

This chain's CDR3 is CASSLLGVQGNQPQHF. CDR3 DNA: TGTGCCAGCAGCTTATTAGGGGTTCAAGGCAATCAGCCCCAGCATTTT. This chain connects TRBV7-2 to TRBJ1-5, with TRBD1 as a possible D gene (5 bases). V dropped 2 bases and J dropped 2 bases, with 13 bases sitting between them. This CDR3 is 16 amino acids long. Per the germline V gene, CDR1 is SGHTA and CDR2 is FQGNSA. The full variable domain, in which reference TRBV7-2 and TRBJ1-5 provide the parts outside the CDR3, is GAGVSQSPSNKVTEKGKDVELRCDPISGHTALYWYRQSLGQGLEFLIYFQGNSAPDKSGLPSDRFSAERTGGSVSTLTIQRTQQEDSAVYLCASSLLGVQGNQPQHFGDGTRLSIL.